The clone carrying this TCR beta chain was picked up many times. Its antigen is unidentified. Germline-derived CDR1 and CDR2 are LNHDA and SQIVND (reference sequence). V was shortened by 10 bases and J by 8 bases, with 18 bases between the two germline ends. This CDR3 region has 13 residues. This sample was taken from a study of T-cell reconstitution after alpha-beta-depleted transplantation in children. Preparation of the TCRbeta library used unique molecular identifiers. TCRdb called the PCR reads again in MiXCR, with one record for every CDR3 protein. The table records about 31,000 distinct CDR3 sequences, under 7.5% of them present only once. Study outcomes and limitations: One year after transplant, T-cell counts and diversity came mostly from newly produced T cells. Roughly two months post-transplant, alpha-beta T cells reportedly originated from several hundred graft clones that had expanded.

The source of this sequence is a child younger than two who had a stem cell transplant for acute myeloid leukemia, so the T cells may come from the graft donor. The chain carries TRBV19 and TRBJ2-1; maybe TRBD2 (6 bases). This material consisted of peripheral blood, taken 60 days after TCRalphabeta/CD19-depleted stem cell transplant. The CDR3 DNA reads TGTGCCACCTCGGAGGGCCTTTGGGATGAGCAGTTCTTC. Its translation: CATSEGLWDEQFF.